The following is a TCR beta chain sequence with its context. Germline CDR1 MDHEN, CDR2 SYDVKM. V lost 6 bases and J lost 1; bases outside the gene matches: 9. This CDR3 spans 16 amino acids. This entry is derived from a study of cytomegalovirus exposure and HLA in healthy donors. PCR used 60 Vbeta primers and 13 Jbeta primers. Sequenced by immunoSEQ multiplex PCR; TCRdb stores in-frame clones only, minus some. Its table records more than 95,000 clones. Material for sequencing was PBMCs. This sequence was found in a young man in good health and CMV-seronegative. The rearrangement joins TRBV28 to TRBJ1-2; 9 nucleotides match TRBD1. The CDR3 is CASRPTPGQGNYGYTF. CDR3 sequence (DNA): TGTGCCAGCAGACCTACCCCGGGACAGGGTAACTATGGCTACACCTTC.